The 32 T cell receptor beta chains below were found in one sample sequenced in a study of blood T cells in healthy people across ages. A second PCR of roughly 6 to 12 cycles used a sample-barcoded 5' primer and a J-beta primer mix. From the 5' RACE reads, TCRdb called clonotypes with MiXCR, one entry per CDR3 protein. The sample has about 1,400,000 distinct CDR3 sequences, almost 60% seen once; the top ten hold over 6.5%. Material: blood. All receptors come from a man younger than 35 in good health.

The chain couples TRBV6-1 to TRBJ2-7; D uncertain. Trimming removed 8 bases from V and 0 bases from J, with 11 bases in between. Per germline, CDR1 MNHNS and CDR2 SASEGT. This CDR3 comprises 13 residues. CDR3 residues: CASPSPFSYEQYF. The CDR3 region has the DNA TGTGCCAGCCCCAGTCCCTTCTCCTACGAGCAGTACTTC.

This clonotype was seen only once. In DNA form, the CDR3 reads TGTGCCACCAGCAGGGAGGGGACAGGGCCCTACGAGCAGTACTTC. This translates into CATSREGTGPYEQYF. The chain is built from TRBV15 and TRBJ2-7; 9 nucleotides align to TRBD1. The CDR3 spans 15 residues. Germline V gene lookup returns CDR1 LNHNV and CDR2 YYDKDF (reference sequence). J gave up 2 bases and V 3 bases, and 5 bases lay outside the gene matches.

This clonotype has just one count. The rearrangement links TRBV12-3 or TRBV12-4 to TRBJ1-1; D not certain. The CDR3 sequence is 12 residues long. V was pared by 3 bases and J by 8 bases, with 10 bases between. The CDR3 DNA reads TGTGCCAGCAGTTTGGAGGGATTGGAAGCTTTCTTT. Its translation is CASSLEGLEAFF.

The V and J genes are TRBV29-1 and TRBJ2-1, with 7 bases that match TRBD2. The end of the DNA is better explained by TRBJ2-7, so the J call may be wrong. CDR1 and CDR2 from the germline V gene are SQVTM and ANQGSEA. The CDR3 is made up of 15 amino acids. CDR3 loop: CSVRNRLASYNEQYF. CDR3 bases: TGCAGCGTAAGGAACCGACTAGCCTCCTACAATGAGCAGTACTTC.

This clonotype was picked up a small number of times. This sequence joins TRBV28 and TRBJ1-6, with 8 bases that match TRBD1. The V gene end was trimmed by 5 bases and the J gene end by 11 bases; junction bases not matched to a gene: 8. CDR1 and CDR2 from the germline V gene are MDHEN and SYDVKM. The CDR3 is 14 amino acids. CDR3 nucleotides: TGTGCCAGCAGTCACCGGACAGGGAAGCCACCCCTCCACTTT. Protein: CASSHRTGKPPLHF.

The genes are TRBV21-1 and TRBJ2-7; no check of the table's D call, TRBD1, against the DNA was made. The end of the DNA is better explained by TRBJ2-5, so the J call may be wrong. TRBV21-1 is reported as a pseudogene. The CDR3 runs 17 residues. Here the CDR3 reads CASSKMEGQMGLKTQYF. CDR3 in DNA: TGTGCCAGCAGCAAAATGGAGGGACAAATGGGCCTAAAGACCCAGTACTTC.

This clonotype was counted between two and nine times. V and J are TRBV12-3 or TRBV12-4 and TRBJ2-7; D might be TRBD1 or TRBD2, each matching 5 bases. The CDR3 contains 11 residues. V lost 10 bases to trimming and J lost 2 bases, with 9 bases between them. The CDR3 region has the DNA TGTGCCACTGGGACCCCCTACGAGCAGTACTTC. Translating gives CATGTPYEQYF.

The chain combines TRBV28 with TRBJ2-5; D uncertain. The CDR3 runs 13 residues. The V gene's germline CDR1 is MDHEN and CDR2 SYDVKM. Trimming pared 7 bases from V and 5 bases from J, leaving 14 bases between. CDR3 nucleotides: TGTGCCAGCACCCTCAACCCGGGCGAGACCCAGTACTTC. Encoded protein: CASTLNPGETQYF.

As for this clonotype: This may be a read error, as it is one base from a much larger clone. The J gene is TRBJ2-7, the V gene TRBV3-1; D gene uncertain. This CDR3 has 11 residues. Per germline, CDR1 LGHDT and CDR2 YNNKEL (reference sequence). The germline V and J ends were trimmed by 7 bases and 7 bases, with 11 bases remaining between them. The CDR3 loop is CASMVGREQYF. The CDR3 DNA sequence: TGTGCCAGCATGGTCGGTCGAGAGCAGTACTTC.

This chain joins TRBV7-9 and TRBJ2-1, with a weak D call TRBD1 (5 bases). The CDR3 contains 14 residues. Germline lookup yields CDR1 SEHNR and CDR2 FQNEAQ (reference sequence). V shed 5 bases and J shed 5 bases, with 13 bases lying between them. CDR3 residues: CASSPMGRDNEQFF. CDR3 in DNA: TGTGCCAGCAGCCCCATGGGCAGGGACAATGAGCAGTTCTTC.

On this clonotype: One end of the junction is discordant with germline, which a read error may explain. The genes are TRBV5-1 and TRBJ2-1; D could derive from TRBD1 or TRBD2 (7 bases each). The CDR3 has 15 residues. From germline, CDR1 is SGHRS and CDR2 YFSETQ. CDR3 region: CAGSLVPGGTDEQFF. CDR3 DNA sequence: TGCGCCGGCAGCTTGGTTCCCGGGGGGACAGATGAGCAGTTCTTC.

This clonotype was counted between two and nine times. V gene TRBV29-1 combines with J gene TRBJ2-1; 9 positions agree with TRBD2. The CDR3 has 15 amino acids. Trimming removed 3 bases from V and 3 bases from J; junction bases left unmatched: 6. Per germline, CDR1 SQVTM and CDR2 ANQGSEA. CDR3 nucleotides: TGCAGCGTTGATTTAGCGGGGGCCTTCTACAATGAGCAGTTCTTC. Translated, it gives CSVDLAGAFYNEQFF.

The chain links TRBV27 to TRBJ2-4; D perhaps matches TRBD2 (6 bases). Germline assignment: CDR1 MNHEY and CDR2 SMNVEV (reference sequence). The ends were cut back, 2 bases at V and 13 bases at J, with 27 bases in the middle. This CDR3 contains 17 residues. The CDR3 loop is CASSLNSPGEVVGEQYF. CDR3 sequence (DNA): TGTGCCAGCAGTTTAAACTCGCCCGGGGAGGTGGTAGGTGAGCAGTACTTC.

This clonotype has a handful of counts. The rearrangement links TRBV29-1 to TRBJ2-2; no definite D call. Germline lookup yields CDR1 SQVTM and CDR2 ANQGSEA. The CDR3 loop spans 13 amino acids. The V end lost 5 bases, the J end lost 0 bases, and 7 bases lay between the germline ends. CDR3 DNA sequence: TGCAGCGTTCGTCAGCCGAACACCGGGGAGCTGTTTTTT. As protein: CSVRQPNTGELFF.

J is TRBJ2-3 and V is TRBV4-2; D remains unclear. V gave up 0 bases and J gave up 3 bases, with 13 bases separating them. The germline V gene encodes CDR1 LGHNA and CDR2 YNFKEQ. The CDR3 loop spans 16 amino acids. The CDR3 is CASSQEFRSGTDTQYF. CDR3 nucleotide sequence: TGTGCCAGCAGCCAAGAGTTCAGGAGTGGGACAGATACGCAGTATTTT.

The gene calls are TRBV2 and TRBJ2-1; D remains ambiguous. Trimming stripped 1 base from V and 5 bases from J, with 9 bases between. Germline V gives CDR1 SNHLY, CDR2 FYNNEI. The CDR3 runs 14 residues. CDR3 in DNA: TGTGCCAGCAGTGAAGACAGCATTGACAATGAGCAGTTCTTC. The encoded protein is CASSEDSIDNEQFF.

The genes are TRBV7-9 and TRBJ2-7, with a weak D call TRBD2 (6 bases). The CDR3 extends over 15 amino acids. Germline values: CDR1 SEHNR, CDR2 FQNEAQ (reference sequence). V was trimmed by 1 base and J by 5 bases, leaving 15 bases between them. CDR3 amino acids: CASSLVYGRTHEQYF. The CDR3 coding sequence is TGTGCCAGCAGCTTAGTCTACGGGAGAACCCACGAGCAGTACTTC.

The chain has TRBV2 and TRBJ2-2; the D gene is possibly TRBD1 (5 bases). The V gene's germline CDR1 is SNHLY and CDR2 FYNNEI. Trimming shortened V by 1 base and J by 6 bases, and 12 bases separated the two germline ends. The CDR3 loop spans 15 amino acids. CDR3 bases: TGTGCCAGCAGTGAAGTCTCAGGGTCGGCCGGGGAGCTGTTTTTT. This translates into CASSEVSGSAGELFF. Combining the CDR3 with reference TRBV2 and TRBJ2-2 gives the whole variable domain EPEVTQTPSHQVTQMGQEVILRCVPISNHLYFYWYRQILGQKVEFLVSFYNNEISEKSEIFDDQFSVERPDGSNFTLKIRSTKLEDSAMYFCASSEVSGSAGELFFGEGSRLTVL.

V gene TRBV5-1 combines with J gene TRBJ2-3; D uncertain. V lost 4 bases to trimming and J lost 4 bases, with 13 bases between them. The germline CDR1 and CDR2 sequences are SGHRS and YFSETQ. This CDR3 spans 14 amino acids. CDR3 residues: CASSLMSRADTQYF. The CDR3 DNA reads as TGCGCCAGCAGCCTGATGAGCCGGGCAGATACGCAGTATTTT.

The CDR3 DNA is TGTGCCAGCAGCTTAGGGGCCGACAGCGGCTACACCTTC. The encoded protein is CASSLGADSGYTF. The gene calls are TRBV7-9 and TRBJ1-2; TRBD1 might be the D (5 bases). The CDR3 is 13 amino acids. Germline V gene sequence: CDR1 SEHNR, CDR2 FQNEAQ (reference sequence). Trimming removed 1 base at V and 8 bases at J, with 11 bases between.

The chain is built from TRBV20-1 and TRBJ2-3, with 10 bases aligning to TRBD2. This CDR3 is built from 15 residues. CDR1 is DFQATT, CDR2 SNEGSKA, per germline (reference sequence). Trimming removed 2 bases from V and 1 base from J; junction bases left unmatched: 3. CDR3 sequence reads: CSARMLAGGTDTQYF. CDR3 sequence (DNA): TGCAGTGCTAGAATGCTAGCGGGGGGCACAGATACGCAGTATTTT.

The rearrangement joins TRBV27 to TRBJ1-2, with D possibly TRBD1 on 5 matching bases. There are 13 residues in the CDR3. CDR1 is MNHEY, CDR2 SMNVEV, per germline (reference sequence). V lost 5 bases and J 11 bases, leaving 18 bases between the germline ends. CDR3 sequence reads: CASSRGAQTVYTF. The CDR3 DNA follows: TGTGCCAGCAGTCGTGGGGCACAAACTGTATACACCTTC.

V usage is TRBV27 and J usage is TRBJ2-1, with 8 positions matching TRBD2. Trimming at V came to 8 bases and at J to 4 bases, leaving 7 bases not matched to a gene. CDR1 MNHEY and CDR2 SMNVEV come from the germline V gene (reference sequence). This CDR3 is built from 14 residues. As DNA, the CDR3 is TGTGCCAGCGAGTCTAGCGGGTATTACAATGAGCAGTTCTTC. It codes for CASESSGYYNEQFF.

The chain has TRBV7-2 and TRBJ1-3; D ambiguous. CDR1 and CDR2 from the germline V gene are SGHTA and FQGNSA. This CDR3 is built from 12 residues. Deletions cut 2 bases from V and 11 bases from J, with 10 bases between. CDR3 coding DNA: TGTGCCAGCAGCTTATCCCTTGGGGCCATATATTTT. It encodes CASSLSLGAIYF.

This sequence joins TRBV10-3 and TRBJ2-3; 10 nucleotides match TRBD2. V lost 6 bases and J lost 2; bases outside the gene matches: 14. The CDR3 has 18 residues. Looked up from germline, CDR1 is ENHRY and CDR2 is SYGVKD. CDR3: CAISPPPSGSTHTDTQYF. In DNA form, the CDR3 reads TGTGCCATCAGCCCCCCCCCTAGCGGGAGTACCCACACAGATACGCAGTATTTT.

The chain uses TRBV6-1 and TRBJ2-5; 8 bases align to TRBD1. The tail of the sequence fits TRBJ2-7 better, so the J call may be wrong. Germline V gene lookup returns CDR1 MNHNS and CDR2 SASEGT. The CDR3 contains 15 residues. CDR3 residues: CASQIPGQEIYEQYF. The DNA for the CDR3 is TGTGCCAGCCAAATCCCGGGACAGGAGATTTACGAGCAGTACTTC.

The chain has TRBV9 and TRBJ2-1, with 7 bases that match TRBD2. J was trimmed by 5 bases and V by 4 bases; bases with no gene match: 6. This CDR3 is built from 14 residues. Germline V gene data show CDR1 as SGDLS and CDR2 as YYNGEE. The CDR3 sequence: CASSIGTTDNEQFF. CDR3 DNA: TGTGCCAGCAGCATCGGGACTACCGACAATGAGCAGTTCTTC.

The V call is TRBV9, the J call TRBJ1-6; D is unresolved. CDR1 and CDR2 from the germline V gene are SGDLS and YYNGEE. Trimming shortened V by 2 bases and J by 8 bases, and 11 bases separated the two germline ends. The CDR3 sequence is 14 residues long. The CDR3 DNA sequence: TGTGCCAGCAGCGTCCACCTTGATGATTCACCCCTCCACTTT. Its protein product is CASSVHLDDSPLHF.

CDR3 nucleotide sequence: TGTGCCAGCAGCTTAGCCGTAGAACAGGCGTTCTTC. This translates into CASSLAVEQAFF. This chain uses TRBV11-2 with TRBJ2-1, with D possibly TRBD1 on 5 matching bases. Germline V gives CDR1 SGHAT, CDR2 FQNNGV. Between the trimmed V and J ends, which lost 1 base and 15 bases, there was a span of 13 bases. The CDR3 consists of 12 residues.

In this sample, this clonotype turned up a few times. The rearrangement links TRBV27 to TRBJ2-4; 7 bases are a match to TRBD2. Gene TRBJ2-7 matches the end of the DNA better, so the J call may be wrong. Germline CDR1 MNHEY, CDR2 SMNVEV (reference sequence). The CDR3 spans 15 residues. CDR3 protein: CATRVLGGMFYEQYF. CDR3 coding DNA: TGTGCCACCAGGGTCTTGGGGGGGATGTTCTACGAGCAGTACTTC.

As regards this clonotype: At one boundary the junction diverges from the germline segment, which might be a read error. The rearrangement links TRBV20-1 to TRBJ2-1; D may match TRBD1 or TRBD2 (7 bases each). CDR1 and CDR2 (germline): DFQATT, SNEGSKA (reference sequence). The CDR3 loop spans 20 amino acids. The CDR3 sequence: CSARGGRSKGWVSSCNEQFF. In DNA form, the CDR3 reads TGCAGTGCCAGGGGGGGCAGATCCAAAGGGTGGGTATCCTCCTGCAATGAGCAGTTCTTC.

This sequence joins TRBV20-1 and TRBJ2-3; D could derive from TRBD1 or TRBD2 (7 bases each). Germline V gene lookup returns CDR1 DFQATT and CDR2 SNEGSKA (reference sequence). The V end was cut by 3 bases, the J end by 4 bases, with 20 bases between. The CDR3 length is 16 residues. The CDR3 DNA is TGCAGTGCTAGTGGGGGGGTTTGGGGACAGCCAGATACGCAGTATTTT. It yields the protein CSASGGVWGQPDTQYF.